What follows is one T cell receptor beta chain and its context. This sample stems from a study of blood T cell repertoires in COVID-19. Whole-study context: Samples representing acute and convalescent COVID-19 were sourced from the United States, Italy and Spain.

Per the authors' pipeline: Cell counts per sample came from amplifying reference gene primers. Some clones are missing from TCRdb's copy, which holds only in-frame ones; the method was immunoSEQ multiplex PCR. Clonal size and the V and J genes are those of that table, whereas D and trimming came from the DNA. The sample lists 95,000 to 110,000 clones, roughly 84% occurring once. The CDR3 has 14 residues. Germline V gene sequence: CDR1 LGHDT, CDR2 YNNKEL (reference sequence). After removal of 8 bases from V and 5 bases from J, the junction contained 4 bases not matched to a gene. Material: peripheral blood. The chain recombines TRBV3-1 (or the pseudogene TRBV3-2) with TRBJ2-5, with 14 bases identical to TRBD2. The sequence derives from a human donor in a cohort sampled during active or convalescent COVID-19. Here the CDR3 reads CASGGTSGGETQYF. CDR3 DNA sequence: TGTGCCAGCGGTGGGACTAGCGGGGGTGAGACCCAGTACTTC.